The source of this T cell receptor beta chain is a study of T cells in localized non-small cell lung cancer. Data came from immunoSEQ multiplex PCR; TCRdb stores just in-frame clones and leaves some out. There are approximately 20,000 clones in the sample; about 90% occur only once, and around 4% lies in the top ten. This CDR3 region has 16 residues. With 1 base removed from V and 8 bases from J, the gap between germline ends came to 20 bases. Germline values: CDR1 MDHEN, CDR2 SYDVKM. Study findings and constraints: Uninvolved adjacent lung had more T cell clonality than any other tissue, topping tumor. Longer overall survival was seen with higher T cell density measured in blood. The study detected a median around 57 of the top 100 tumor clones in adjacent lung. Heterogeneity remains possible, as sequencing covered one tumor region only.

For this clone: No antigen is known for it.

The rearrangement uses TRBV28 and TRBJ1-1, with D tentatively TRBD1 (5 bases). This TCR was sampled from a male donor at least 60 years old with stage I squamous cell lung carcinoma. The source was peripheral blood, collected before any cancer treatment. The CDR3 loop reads CASSLFGTDGRGEAFF. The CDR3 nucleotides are TGTGCCAGCAGTTTATTTGGGACGGACGGACGGGGGGAAGCTTTCTTT. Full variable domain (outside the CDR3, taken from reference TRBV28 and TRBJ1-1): DVKVTQSSRYLVKRTGEKVFLECVQDMDHENMFWYRQDPGLGLRLIYFSYDVKMKEKGDIPEGYSVSREKKERFSLILESASTNQTSMYLCASSLFGTDGRGEAFFGQGTRLTVV.